What follows is one T cell receptor (beta chain) and its context. Its specificity is not known. TCRdb re-called the reads through MiXCR, storing one row per CDR3 protein. The sample carries about 52,000 distinct CDR3 sequences, roughly a fifth recorded once. The CDR3 is 17 amino acids. The V end lost 1 base, the J end lost 3 bases, and 16 bases lay between the germline ends. Germline CDR1 SEHNR, CDR2 FQNEAQ (reference sequence). This entry is derived from a study of T cell repertoires in cytomegalovirus infection. Background on the study: Matching HLA type and CMV infection were both indicated by public TCR beta signatures. Study findings and constraints: HLA-C-restricted CMV clonotypes gave the most frequent clonotype in two of eight donors.

V usage is TRBV7-9 and J usage is TRBJ1-5; D unresolved. The receptor's source is a human donor in good health (CMV status not recorded). Some clones in this sample may be carry-over from other donors' samples. The sample consisted of CD8+ T cells from cultured PBMCs, taken from culture after CMV antigen stimulation. The CDR3 here is CASSLGIGLLDNQPQHF. The CDR3, as DNA: TGTGCCAGCAGCTTAGGTATAGGCCTTCTCGACAATCAGCCCCAGCATTTT.